A selection of T cell receptor beta chains follows, all from one sample in a study of hypomethylating agent response in myelodysplastic syndrome. This table comes from immunoSEQ multiplex PCR, and its TCRdb copy is limited to in-frame clones, with some not included. The table lists approximately 10,000 clones, about 83% of them singletons, with roughly 4% in the top ten. Specimen: bone marrow, collected before or after starting hypomethylating agent treatment for myelodysplastic syndrome (not recorded which). The receptors were gathered from a human donor with myelodysplastic syndrome. Both conserved end residues are part of each CDR3. A D gene is named only where the DNA matches it firmly.

j_call | v_call | d_call | cdr3_nt | cdr3_aa
TRBJ1-1 | TRBV14 | . | TGTGCCAGCAGCCAAGAGGGCGGCGCGCGTGAAGCTTTCTTT | CASSQEGGAREAFF
TRBJ1-2 | TRBV7-9 | TRBD1 | TGTGCCAGCAGCTTAACCTCTCCGGGACAGGGATTATATGGCTACACCTTC | CASSLTSPGQGLYGYTF
TRBJ2-4 | TRBV19 | . | TGTGCCAGTAGTCCTGCGGCAACGAGTTCTGCCAAAAACATTCAGTACTTC | CASSPAATSSAKNIQYF
TRBJ1-2 | TRBV25-1 | . | TGTGCCAGCAGTGAATTGGGGCCCGGCTATGGCTACACCTTC | CASSELGPGYGYTF
TRBJ2-7 | TRBV7-9 | . | TGTGCCAGCACCGGACGGAGCTCCTACGAGCAGTACTTC | CASTGRSSYEQYF
TRBJ2-3 | TRBV5-1 | . | TGCGCCAGTCAAAGGAGAGCCCCTGTGGGCACAGATACGCAGTATTTT | CASQRRAPVGTDTQYF
TRBJ2-2 | TRBV18 | . | TGTGCCAGCTCACCAAAAAAGCCGCTCGTCGGGGCCGGGGAGCTGTTTTTT | CASSPKKPLVGAGELFF
TRBJ1-1 | TRBV7-7 | . | TGTGCCAGCAACCCCCTGAATACTGAAGCTTTCTTT | CASNPLNTEAFF
TRBJ2-1 | TRBV14 | TRBD1 | TGTGCCAGCAGCCAAGGTTTCCGCTCAGGGGGCACCTACAATGAGCAGTTCTTC | CASSQGFRSGGTYNEQFF
TRBJ2-5 | TRBV5-1 | TRBD2 | TGCGCCAGCGGGGGGGGTCCACAAGAGACCCAGTACTTC | CASGGGPQETQYF
TRBJ2-1 | TRBV5-4 | TRBD1 | TGTGCCAGCAGCTTACAGGACAGGGCCAATGAGCAGTTCTTC | CASSLQDRANEQFF
TRBJ2-7 | TRBV27 | . | TGTGCCAGCAGTAGGCGACCGGGACACGGTTACGAGCAGTACTTC | CASSRRPGHGYEQYF
TRBJ1-1 | TRBV30 | . | TGTGCCTGGAGTGACTCGGCAGAAAACACTGAAGCTTTCTTT | CAWSDSAENTEAFF